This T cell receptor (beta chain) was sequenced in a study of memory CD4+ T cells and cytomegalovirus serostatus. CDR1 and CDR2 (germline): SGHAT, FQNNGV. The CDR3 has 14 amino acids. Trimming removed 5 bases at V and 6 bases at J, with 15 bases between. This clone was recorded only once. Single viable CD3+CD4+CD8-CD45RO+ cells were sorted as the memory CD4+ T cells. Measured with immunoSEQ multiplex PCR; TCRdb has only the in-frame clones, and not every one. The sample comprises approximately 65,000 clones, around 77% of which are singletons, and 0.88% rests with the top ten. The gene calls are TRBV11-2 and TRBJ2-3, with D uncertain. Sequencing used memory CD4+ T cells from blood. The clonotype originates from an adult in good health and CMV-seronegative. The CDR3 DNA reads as TGTGCCAGCAGCCCCCCGTGGGTTGGTGATACGCAGTATTTT. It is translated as CASSPPWVGDTQYF.